A selection of T cell receptor beta chains follows, all from one sample in a study of response to subunit inactivated influenza vaccine. TCRdb re-called the RT-PCR reads with MiXCR, one entry per CDR3 protein. The table has around 790,000 distinct CDR3 sequences, about 20% seen once; the top ten hold roughly a tenth. Sequenced material: PBMCs from blood, taken roughly 5 days after vaccination. The receptors here all came from a man in his fifties or sixties who received an inactivated influenza vaccine. Each CDR3 is given without its conserved first and last residue. The order of the fields is V gene, CDR3 protein.

V: TRBV28
CDR3: ATRTSGTYEQY

V: TRBV12-3/TRBV12-4
CDR3: ASSQNRDKWY

V: TRBV3-1
CDR3: ASSQVRGPEQY

V: TRBV15
CDR3: ATSRVQGYNEQF

V: TRBV7-2
CDR3: ASSAQGGTNEKLF

V: TRBV25-1
CDR3: ASSESTSGLAKNIQY

V: TRBV25-1
CDR3: ASSNRTHRGGGANVLT

V: TRBV29-1
CDR3: SVVAGAHDSDTQY

V: TRBV19
CDR3: ASSADLLQY

V: TRBV12-3/TRBV12-4
CDR3: ASSLRTGAGELF

V: TRBV5-1
CDR3: ASSTGFNTGELF

V: TRBV12-3/TRBV12-4
CDR3: ASRAKSSYEQY

V: TRBV9
CDR3: ASSVVQGSDTQY

V: TRBV6-2/TRBV6-3
CDR3: ASRSPTSGNEQF

V: TRBV4-3
CDR3: ASSQSLPGANEKLF

V: TRBV20-1
CDR3: SAKVDRGLDNQPQH

V: TRBV6-1
CDR3: ASTGTGYPGELF

V: TRBV20-1
CDR3: SATPGYYGYT

V: TRBV7-2
CDR3: ASSPTGREQY

V: TRBV11-2
CDR3: ASRSGFNYNSPLH

V: TRBV19
CDR3: ASRGGGTEAF

V: TRBV20-1
CDR3: SARQGPETQY

V: TRBV10-3
CDR3: AIRPGPRGTEAF

V: TRBV7-2
CDR3: ASSLEREGEQY

V: TRBV29-1
CDR3: SVVPVTNGYT

V: TRBV5-1
CDR3: ASAGAGGSYEQY

V: TRBV4-3
CDR3: ASSQDTSGHYEQY

V: TRBV20-1
CDR3: SARRLRGLQETQY

V: TRBV6-1
CDR3: ASSETNADTQY